This T cell receptor (beta chain) was recorded in a study of T-cell reconstitution after alpha-beta-depleted transplantation in children. The study's findings and limits: The study traced high day-60 TCRbeta diversity in some patients to surviving recipient T cells and thymic progenitors. Approximately two months post-transplant, alpha-beta T cells reportedly originated from several hundred expanded graft clones.

With regard to this clonotype: Antigen unknown.

Unique molecular identifiers were built into the TCRbeta library. MiXCR was run by TCRdb on the PCR reads, yielding one entry per CDR3 protein. The data contain about 980,000 distinct CDR3 sequences, under 30% of them singletons. Material: PBMCs, mostly from graft donor cells, obtained 360 days after TCRalphabeta/CD19-depleted stem cell transplant. The source of this sequence is a boy younger than two who had a stem cell transplant for SCID, so the T cells may come from the graft donor.

Written as DNA, the CDR3 is TGTGCCACCAGCGGCCATACACTTTCAGCCAAAAACATTCAGTACTTC. Translating it yields CATSGHTLSAKNIQYF. The chain has TRBV15 and TRBJ2-4; no reliable D call. The CDR3 length is 16 residues. V gave up 5 bases and J gave up 0 bases, with 14 bases separating them. Germline-derived CDR1 and CDR2 are LNHNV and YYDKDF (reference sequence).